This T cell receptor beta chain was identified during a study of blood T cell repertoires in COVID-19. Across the whole study: Nucleic acid was either cDNA or gDNA, and it came from T cells, B-cell-depleted T cells, or PBMCs.

V lost 2 bases and J 0 bases, leaving 8 bases between the germline ends. The CDR3 loop spans 14 amino acids. The germline gives CDR1 SGHDT, CDR2 YYEEEE. Clones were read by immunoSEQ multiplex PCR, and TCRdb kept only the in-frame ones, dropping some. Here the sample spans about 100,000 clones, nearly 90% being singletons. This clone was seen once. The sequence was obtained from a man aged 50-59 years with active COVID-19. Material for sequencing was peripheral blood. This chain connects TRBV5-6 to TRBJ1-1; D is ambiguous. CDR3 amino acids: CASSFRALNTEAFF. DNA of the CDR3: TGTGCCAGCAGCTTTCGAGCCTTGAACACTGAAGCTTTCTTT.